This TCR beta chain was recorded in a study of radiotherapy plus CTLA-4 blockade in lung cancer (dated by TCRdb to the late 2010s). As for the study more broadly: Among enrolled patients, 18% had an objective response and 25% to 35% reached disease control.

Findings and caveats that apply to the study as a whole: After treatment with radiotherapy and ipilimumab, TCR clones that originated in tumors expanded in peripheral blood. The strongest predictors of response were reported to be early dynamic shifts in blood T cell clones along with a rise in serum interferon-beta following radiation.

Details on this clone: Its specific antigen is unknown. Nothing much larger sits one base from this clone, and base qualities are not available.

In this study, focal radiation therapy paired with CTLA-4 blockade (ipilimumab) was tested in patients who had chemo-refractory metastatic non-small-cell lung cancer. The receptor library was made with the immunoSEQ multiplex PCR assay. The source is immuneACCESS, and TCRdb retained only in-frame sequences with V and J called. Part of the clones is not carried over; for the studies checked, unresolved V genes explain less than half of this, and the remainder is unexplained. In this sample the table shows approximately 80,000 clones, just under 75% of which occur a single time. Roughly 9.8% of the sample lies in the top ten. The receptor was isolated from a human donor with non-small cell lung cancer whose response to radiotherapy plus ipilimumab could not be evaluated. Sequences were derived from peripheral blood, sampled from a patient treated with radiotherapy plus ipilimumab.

The base sequence is TGCGCCAGCAGCTTAGTCGGCAGGGGGCGCGACTATGGCTACACCTTC. Its product reads: CASSLVGRGRDYGYTF. The chain links TRBV5-1 with TRBJ1-2, and 8 bases in between align with TRBD1. Trimming takes 2 bases off V and 3 bases off J; junction bases not matched to a gene: 9. The CDR3 spans 16 residues, from the cysteine through the phenylalanine. The sequence is cut down to CDR3 DNA, 48 bases in frame from base 1. The germline V gene encodes CDR1 SGHRS and CDR2 YFSETQ.